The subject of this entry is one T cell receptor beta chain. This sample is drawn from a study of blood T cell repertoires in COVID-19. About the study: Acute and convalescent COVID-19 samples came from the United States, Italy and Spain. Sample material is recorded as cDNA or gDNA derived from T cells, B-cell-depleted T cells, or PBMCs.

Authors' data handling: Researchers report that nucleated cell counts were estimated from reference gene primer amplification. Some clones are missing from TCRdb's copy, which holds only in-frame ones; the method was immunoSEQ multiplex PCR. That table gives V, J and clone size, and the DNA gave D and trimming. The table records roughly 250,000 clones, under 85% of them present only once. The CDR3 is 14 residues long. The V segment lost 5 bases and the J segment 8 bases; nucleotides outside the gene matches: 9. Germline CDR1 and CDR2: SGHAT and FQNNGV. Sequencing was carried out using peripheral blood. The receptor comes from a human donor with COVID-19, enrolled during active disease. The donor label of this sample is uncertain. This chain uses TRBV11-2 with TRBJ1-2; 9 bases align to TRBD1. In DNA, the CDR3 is TGTGCCAGCAGCCCCTCCTGGACAGGGGAAGGCTACACCTTC. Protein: CASSPSWTGEGYTF. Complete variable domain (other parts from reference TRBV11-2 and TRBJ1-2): EAGVAQSPRYKIIEKRQSVAFWCNPISGHATLYWYQQILGQGPKLLIQFQNNGVVDDSQLPKDRFSAERLKGVDSTLKIQPAKLEDSAVYLCASSPSWTGEGYTFGSGTRLTVV.